This TCR beta chain was profiled in a study of blood T cell repertoires in COVID-19 (dated by TCRdb to the early 2020s). Regarding the study in general: Collaborator samples came from the United States, Italy and Spain and covered acute and convalescent phases of COVID-19. The repertoires were released in a freely available public database meant as a resource for research on the immune response to SARS-CoV-2. The prospective study material was composed of cDNA or gDNA derived from T cells, B-cell-depleted T cells, or PBMCs. The samples were drawn from the first 160 participants of the ongoing ImmuneRACE study and from 1,254 subjects provided by 6 global collaborators. Deeply sampled blood TCRbeta repertoires from subjects exposed to, actively infected with, or recovered from COVID-19 were included in the dataset. Nearly every sample came with metadata listing a de-identified subject ID, COVID-19 status, age in years and sex. Where available, HLA class I and class II types were taken from metadata supplied by the sample provider and were not determined by assay-based typing. What the research found in general, with its limitations: The amount of clinical and demographic metadata varied by source and participant and was provided uncurated.

V drops 0 bases and J drops 6 bases, leaving 12 bases in between. Reading the germline V gene gives CDR1 LGHNA and CDR2 YSLEER. The CDR3 numbers 15 residues from cysteine through phenylalanine. The sequence is cut down to CDR3 DNA, 45 bases in frame from base 1. The count of this clone is one. Its antigen remains undetermined. The input lacks base qualities; no much larger clone sits a single base away. At one collaborating source in Seattle, patients were enrolled during active infection and were followed longitudinally through the course of disease. Whole blood was collected in K2EDTA tubes by collaborating institutions according to the institutions' own protocols. For TCRbeta analysis, collaborators shipped samples as frozen whole blood, isolated PBMCs, or DNA extracted from either of those sample types. TCRbeta CDR3 regions were amplified from genomic DNA using the immunoSEQ Assay, a bias-controlled multiplex PCR. On the study's bioinformatics: Within the assay, amplification of reference gene primers was used to estimate how many nucleated cells each sample contained. Sequence reads were collapsed and filtered to measure the absolute abundance of every unique TCRbeta CDR3 rearrangement. For each sample, productive Simpson clonality was calculated by taking the square root of Simpson's diversity index across productive rearrangements. Drawn from immuneACCESS, this table holds only the in-frame rearrangements with V and J called that TCRdb kept. Clones are partly lost; checked studies trace under half to an unresolved V gene and leave the rest unexplained. That table gives V, J and clone size, and the DNA gave D and trimming. For this sample the table gives 250,000 to 300,000 clones, of which 88% were detected only once. The ten largest clones represent about 11% of the sample.

This sequence originates from a woman in her twenties or thirties with COVID-19, enrolled during active disease. The chain uses TRBV4-3 and TRBJ2-1; a tentative D match to TRBD2 spans 5 bases. The sample comprised peripheral blood. The CDR3 amino acid sequence is: CASSQDLGSGNEQFF. The nucleotide sequence is TGCGCCAGCAGCCAAGATCTAGGGAGCGGCAATGAGCAGTTCTTC.